These T cell receptor beta chains were read from a single sample in a study of blood T cell repertoires in COVID-19. TCRdb's copy holds only in-frame clones and misses some; the assay was immunoSEQ multiplex PCR. The table has approximately 500,000 clones, 89% seen once; the top ten hold roughly 1%. The specimen was peripheral blood. The receptors stem from a man aged 18 to 30 with COVID-19, enrolled during active disease. CDR3s include the opening cysteine and the closing phenylalanine or tryptophan. D genes are given only for firm matches. Where a row states a size, it is once, few, many or the class of an expanded clone; other rows omit it.

>TRBJ2-5|-|-|TRBV29-1
TGCAGCGGAATTACAGGGCAAGAGACCCAGTACTTC
CSGITGQETQYF
>TRBJ2-2|-|-|TRBV15
TGTGCCACCAGCCCCACTTGGACCGGGGAGCTGTTTTTT
CATSPTWTGELFF
>TRBJ2-7|-|TRBD2|TRBV2
TGTGCCAGCAGTGATCTACCGGAGGAGGCGGGGGGGCCCTACGAGCAGTACTTC
CASSDLPEEAGGPYEQYF
>TRBJ2-2|-|TRBD2|TRBV5-1
TGCGCCAGCAGCCTAGCGGGGGGGCACACCGGGGAGCTGTTTTTT
CASSLAGGHTGELFF
>TRBJ1-5|-|TRBD1|TRBV28
TGTGCCAGCAGTCCAGCGCCGGGACAGGAGACTCCAAATCAGCCCCAGCATTTT
CASSPAPGQETPNQPQHF
>TRBJ2-7|-|TRBD2|TRBV4-1
TGCGCCAGCAGCCAATTATGGTTATTAGCGGGGAGCTCCTACGAGCAGTACTTC
CASSQLWLLAGSSYEQYF
>TRBJ1-2|-|-|TRBV4-2
TGTGCCAGCAGCCAAGATCCCAGCTATGGCTACACCTTC
CASSQDPSYGYTF
>TRBJ2-1|-|TRBD2|TRBV23-1
TGCGCCAGCAGTAGCGGGAGGCCCTCCTACAATGAGCAGTTCTTC
CASSSGRPSYNEQFF
>TRBJ2-1|-|-|TRBV10-1
TGCGCCAGCAGTGAGTCACAGGGTCAGAATGAGCAGTTCTTC
CASSESQGQNEQFF
>TRBJ2-5|-|-|TRBV7-9
TGTGCCAGCAGCCTATGGGAGACCCAGTACTTC
CASSLWETQYF
>TRBJ1-3|few|-|TRBV10-1
TGCGCCAGCAGTGGACAGTACTCTGGAAACACCATATATTTT
CASSGQYSGNTIYF
>TRBJ2-3|-|TRBD2|TRBV11-2
TGTGCCAGCAGCTTAGTCCTTTGGTCTAGCGGGAGGTCAGATACGCAGTATTTT
CASSLVLWSSGRSDTQYF
>TRBJ1-2|-|-|TRBV9
TGTGCCAGCAGCGTAGATTTTACTAACTATGGCTACACCTTC
CASSVDFTNYGYTF
>TRBJ1-1|-|-|TRBV12-3/TRBV12-4
TGTGCCAGCAGTCCTGGGGGGAGCGAAGCTTTCTTT
CASSPGGSEAFF
>TRBJ1-4|-|TRBD1|TRBV2
TGTGCCAGCAGTGCTAGGGACAGCAGTGATGAAAAACTGTTTTTT
CASSARDSSDEKLFF
>TRBJ2-7|once|TRBD2|TRBV9
TGTGCCAGCAGCGTTAGCGGGGGGACGGTGGACGAGCAGTACTTC
CASSVSGGTVDEQYF
>TRBJ2-1|-|TRBD2|TRBV11-2
TGTGCCAGCAGCTTATATAGCGGGAGGCGTGATGAGCAGTTCTTC
CASSLYSGRRDEQFF
>TRBJ2-7|-|TRBD2|TRBV6-6
TGTGCCAGCAGCAGACTAGCGGGGGGTCCTGGGGAGCAGTACTTC
CASSRLAGGPGEQYF
>TRBJ2-2|-|TRBD1|TRBV30
TGTGCCTGGAGTAGACAGGGGGCCGGCACCGGGGAGCTGTTTTTT
CAWSRQGAGTGELFF
>TRBJ1-1|-|-|TRBV2
TGTGCCAGCAGTGTCGAGACACACACTGAAGCTTTCTTT
CASSVETHTEAFF
>TRBJ2-1|-|-|TRBV3-1/TRBV3-2
TGTGCCAGCAGCCACCTAGGGACTTGGACCTACAATGAGCAGTTCTTC
CASSHLGTWTYNEQFF
>TRBJ2-4|-|-|TRBV3-1/TRBV3-2
TGTGCCAGCCGCAGGAACGTCTATGAAAACATTCAGTACTTC
CASRRNVYENIQYF
>TRBJ2-7|-|TRBD2|TRBV5-1
TGCGCCAGCAGCGACAGTAGCGGGAGGAACTACGAGCAGTACTTC
CASSDSSGRNYEQYF
>TRBJ2-7|-|TRBD2|TRBV19
TGTGCCAGTAGTATCCCCGGCGGGAGAAGCTACGAGCAGTACTTC
CASSIPGGRSYEQYF
>TRBJ2-7|-|-|TRBV14
TGTGCCAGCAGCCAAGACTTCGGGAGCTACGAGCAGTACTTC
CASSQDFGSYEQYF
>TRBJ2-7|-|TRBD2|TRBV5-1
TGCGCCAGCTCCCTGGGAGGGGACGCGGCGATAGGCGAGCAGTACTTC
CASSLGGDAAIGEQYF
>TRBJ2-1|-|-|TRBV2
TGTGCCAGCTTAAGGCCTCCGGGGAATGAGCAGTTCTTC
CASLRPPGNEQFF
>TRBJ2-3|once|TRBD2|TRBV5-8
TGTGCCAGCAGCCCAGGGGTAGCGGGATCTGATACGCAGTATTTT
CASSPGVAGSDTQYF
>TRBJ1-6|-|-|TRBV6-5
TGTGCCAGCAGTTACGGGGAGTCTTATAATTCACCCCTCCACTTT
CASSYGESYNSPLHF
>TRBJ1-3|-|-|TRBV7-6
TGTGCCAGCAGCCCCGCGGGAGGATTTAATGGAAACACCATATATTTT
CASSPAGGFNGNTIYF
>TRBJ2-7|-|-|TRBV7-8
TGTGCCAGCAGCTTGGAGGGGGCTCTCTCCTACGAGCAGTACTTC
CASSLEGALSYEQYF
>TRBJ1-2|-|TRBD1|TRBV4-2
TGTGCCAGCAGCCAAAACAGGGGCGGGGGGTATGGCTACACCTTC
CASSQNRGGGYGYTF
>TRBJ1-1|-|-|TRBV5-1
TGCGCCAGCAGTTCCGGGTTGGATTACACTGAAGCTTTCTTT
CASSSGLDYTEAFF
>TRBJ2-6|once|-|TRBV19
TGTGCCAGTAGCCCCGGGGGTGGGGCCAACGTCCTGACTTTC
CASSPGGGANVLTF
>TRBJ2-5|-|TRBD2|TRBV10-1
TGCGCCAGCAGCCCGGGAGGGCAAGAGACCCAGTACTTC
CASSPGGQETQYF
>TRBJ2-5|-|TRBD1|TRBV9
TGTGCCAGCAGCGTAGAGCGGACAGGGATTTTAGAGACCCAGTACTTC
CASSVERTGILETQYF
>TRBJ1-4|-|-|TRBV7-9
TGTGCCAGCAGCTTGGCAGGGCCGAATGAAAAACTGTTTTTT
CASSLAGPNEKLFF
>TRBJ2-7|-|-|TRBV19
TGTGCCAGTAGTTTCCACTCCAGGGTAAGCGCCTACGAGCAGTACTTC
CASSFHSRVSAYEQYF
>TRBJ2-2|-|-|TRBV9
TGTGCCAGCAGCGTAGTTTCGGGCACCGGGGAGCTGTTTTTT
CASSVVSGTGELFF
>TRBJ1-3|-|-|TRBV11-2
TGTGCCAGCAGCTTAATCGGGGGTGGAAACACCATATATTTT
CASSLIGGGNTIYF
>TRBJ1-5|-|-|TRBV21-1
TGTGCCAGCAGCAAAGGATTGTTGGCAGGGGGTAAGGGTAGTCAGCCCCAGCATTTT
CASSKGLLAGGKGSQPQHF
>TRBJ1-4|-|-|TRBV19
TGTGCCAGTAGTCCCGGGGGGGCCGGCATTGATGAAAAACTGTTTTTT
CASSPGGAGIDEKLFF
>TRBJ2-5|-|-|TRBV4-1
TGCGCCAGCAGCCAAGGGCAGGGGACGATCCAAGAGACCCAGTACTTC
CASSQGQGTIQETQYF
>TRBJ1-2|-|TRBD1|TRBV6-5
TGTGCCAGCAGAAGGACAGGGAGTTATGGCTACACCTTC
CASRRTGSYGYTF
>TRBJ1-4|-|-|TRBV19
TGTGCCAGTAGTACAGGACGACCGCGGGATAAACTGTTTTTT
CASSTGRPRDKLFF
>TRBJ2-1|-|TRBD1|TRBV7-3
TGTGCCAGCAGCTTGGACAGGAACAATGAGCAGTTCTTC
CASSLDRNNEQFF
>TRBJ2-3|-|TRBD2|TRBV7-9
TGTGCCAGCAGCTTAAACGGGGGGTCAAGAGATACGCAGTATTTT
CASSLNGGSRDTQYF
>TRBJ2-7|-|TRBD1|TRBV27
TGTGCCAGCAGTTTGTTGGGGGACAGACCCTACGAGCAGTACTTC
CASSLLGDRPYEQYF